One sample yielded the 28 T cell receptor beta chains listed below, sequenced in a study of T cells in tumors and immune-related adverse events. Assay: immunoSEQ multiplex PCR; the TCRdb copy retains only in-frame clones and omits some. The sample lists 7,900 or so clones, 94% occurring once. The material sequenced was lymph node tissue, taken from a patient treated with anti-PD-1 therapy. These receptors originate from a female donor with metastatic renal cell carcinoma.

Written as DNA, the CDR3 is TGTGCCAGCAGCCCAGGGTGGCGAGGGGAGCTGTTTTTT. It yields the protein CASSPGWRGELFF. The chain links TRBV5-6 to TRBJ2-2; D might be TRBD1 (5 bases). Trimming shortened V by 4 bases and J by 8 bases, and 12 bases separated the two germline ends. CDR1 SGHDT and CDR2 YYEEEE come from the germline V gene. This CDR3 is 13 amino acids long.

The CDR3, as DNA: TGTGCCAGCAGCTTGGGAGCGCTAGCGGGGGGGCTAGGGGGAGAGACCCAGTACTTC. Protein: CASSLGALAGGLGGETQYF. This chain connects TRBV5-4 to TRBJ2-5; TRBD2 aligns across 12 bases. Germline values: CDR1 SGHNT, CDR2 YYREEE (reference sequence). The CDR3 sequence is 19 residues long. Trimming at V came to 0 bases and at J to 4 bases, leaving 13 bases not matched to a gene.

The rearrangement links TRBV7-6 to TRBJ2-3; the D gene is possibly TRBD2 (6 bases). In germline, CDR1 is SGHVS, CDR2 FNYEAQ. CDR3 size: 14 residues. Trimming cost V 1 base and J 5 bases, with 10 bases left between them. The CDR3 region is CASSLVGSGDTQYF. The CDR3 DNA reads as TGTGCCAGCAGCTTAGTAGGTAGCGGAGATACGCAGTATTTT.

The chain links TRBV19 to TRBJ2-1; no reliable D call. Trimming removed 5 bases from V and 10 bases from J, with 12 bases in between. This CDR3 region has 12 residues. Germline loops: CDR1 LNHDA, CDR2 SQIVND (reference sequence). The CDR3 coding sequence is TGTGCCAGTAGTCCCCTTAGCAAAGAGCAGTTCTTC. Protein sequence: CASSPLSKEQFF.

This sequence joins TRBV5-6 and TRBJ2-2, with a tentative D call TRBD1 (6 bases). The ends were cut back, 4 bases at V and 3 bases at J, with 16 bases in the middle. The CDR3 totals 16 residues. Germline V lookup: CDR1 SGHDT, CDR2 YYEEEE. For the CDR3, the DNA is TGTGCCAGCAGCCAATCTTACAGGGAGTACACCGGGGAGCTGTTTTTT. This codes for CASSQSYREYTGELFF.

This clone was picked up one time. CDR3 protein: CASTDRGGQPQHF. The DNA for the CDR3 is TGTGCCAGTACCGATAGGGGGGGACAGCCCCAGCATTTT. This sequence joins TRBV19 and TRBJ1-5, with D perhaps TRBD1 (6 bases). The CDR3 has 13 amino acids. CDR1 and CDR2 (germline): LNHDA, SQIVND (reference sequence). Trimming left V 7 bases short and J 7 bases short, with 14 bases between.

The chain uses TRBV5-5 and TRBJ2-7; D not certain. From germline, CDR1 is SGHKS and CDR2 YYEKEE (reference sequence). V shed 0 bases and J shed 4 bases, with 5 bases lying between them. The CDR3 contains 12 residues. The CDR3 region has the DNA TGTGCCAGCAGCTTGGGGGGTTACGAGCAGTACTTC. It translates to CASSLGGYEQYF.

The rearrangement joins TRBV28 to TRBJ2-2; D is tentatively TRBD1 or TRBD2 (5 bases each). Germline CDR1 reads MDHEN; CDR2 reads SYDVKM. The CDR3 consists of 13 residues. The V end was cut by 11 bases, the J end by 0 bases, with 10 bases between. The CDR3 DNA reads as TGTGCCGGGGGAAACGCGAACACCGGGGAGCTGTTTTTT. This gives the protein CAGGNANTGELFF.

The V call is TRBV28, the J call TRBJ1-5; D not resolved. From germline, CDR1 is MDHEN and CDR2 SYDVKM. V lost 3 bases, J lost 0 bases, and 9 bases lay in between. This CDR3 is built from 15 residues. In nucleotides, the CDR3 is TGTGCCAGCAGTTTTTTGGGTACTAGCAATCAGCCCCAGCATTTT. It yields the protein CASSFLGTSNQPQHF.

This chain's CDR3 is CASSSDISTDTQYF. The DNA of the CDR3 is TGTGCCAGCAGCTCGGACATAAGCACAGATACGCAGTATTTT. This chain connects TRBV7-9 to TRBJ2-3, with D maybe TRBD1 (5 bases). The germline V and J ends were trimmed by 4 bases and 0 bases, with 8 bases remaining between them. The CDR3 consists of 14 residues. The germline CDR1 and CDR2 sequences are SEHNR and FQNEAQ (reference sequence). The complete variable domain, with remaining parts taken from reference TRBV7-9 and TRBJ2-3, reads DTGVSQNPRHKITKRGQNVTFRCDPISEHNRLYWYRQTLGQGPEFLTYFQNEAQLEKSRLLSDRFSAERPKGSFSTLEIQRTEQGDSAMYLCASSSDISTDTQYFGPGTRLTVL.

The rearrangement joins TRBV6-6 to TRBJ1-1; D uncertain. Trimming took 8 bases from V and 3 from J, leaving 7 bases between them. The CDR3 is made up of 11 amino acids. Germline CDR1 and CDR2: MNHNY and SVGAGI (reference sequence). The CDR3 here is CASQTYTEAFF. CDR3 bases: TGTGCCAGCCAGACATACACTGAAGCTTTCTTT.

The gene calls are TRBV5-5 and TRBJ2-7, with unresolved D. In germline, CDR1 is SGHKS, CDR2 YYEKEE (reference sequence). CDR3 length: 15 residues. Trimming took 5 bases from V and 2 from J, leaving 17 bases between them. This CDR3 is CASSLTAGGAYEQYF. CDR3 nucleotide sequence: TGTGCCAGCAGTTTGACCGCCGGTGGGGCCTACGAGCAGTACTTC.

The J gene is TRBJ2-5, the V gene TRBV5-1, with D perhaps matching TRBD1 or TRBD2 (6 bases each). V gave up 6 bases and J gave up 1 base, with 16 bases separating them. This CDR3 has 15 amino acids. The V gene's germline CDR1 is SGHRS and CDR2 YFSETQ. The CDR3 reads CASKGGGHFQETQYF. The CDR3 DNA reads TGCGCCAGCAAGGGGGGAGGCCATTTCCAAGAGACCCAGTACTTC.

This sequence joins TRBV5-8 and TRBJ1-5; 7 nucleotides line up with TRBD1. The CDR3 covers 15 residues. Germline-derived CDR1 and CDR2 are SGHTS and YDEGEE. The trim removed 0 bases at V and 4 bases at J, leaving 4 bases unmatched. CDR3 residues: CASSLAGQVNQPQHF. CDR3 nucleotides: TGTGCCAGCAGCTTGGCAGGACAGGTGAATCAGCCCCAGCATTTT.

The rearrangement joins TRBV5-1 to TRBJ2-3; 9 bases fit TRBD1. J gave up 5 bases and V 4 bases, and 14 bases lay outside the gene matches. Looked up from germline, CDR1 is SGHRS and CDR2 is YFSETQ. The CDR3 is made up of 17 amino acids. The CDR3 loop reads CASSPTPGQGILDTQYF. Here the CDR3 DNA reads TGCGCCAGCAGCCCCACGCCGGGACAGGGCATTTTAGATACGCAGTATTTT.

This clone has more than one count but fewer than ten. The chain carries TRBV5-1 and TRBJ1-1, with no clear D. This CDR3 has 17 amino acids. V lost 0 bases, J lost 3 bases, and 18 bases lay in between. Germline lookup yields CDR1 SGHRS and CDR2 YFSETQ. In DNA form, the CDR3 reads TGCGCCAGCAGCTTGGGCCTCGGGGTCGGGTCGGACACTGAAGCTTTCTTT. Protein sequence: CASSLGLGVGSDTEAFF.

The V and J genes are TRBV5-5 and TRBJ2-5, with D perhaps TRBD2 (6 bases). Germline V lookup: CDR1 SGHKS, CDR2 YYEKEE (reference sequence). The germline V and J ends were trimmed by 0 bases and 3 bases, with 15 bases remaining between them. This CDR3 is built from 16 residues. The chain's CDR3 is CASSLELTGAEETQYF. The CDR3 bases are TGTGCCAGCAGCTTGGAGTTGACGGGAGCCGAAGAGACCCAGTACTTC. The whole variable domain, remainder taken from reference TRBV5-5 and TRBJ2-5, is DAGVTQSPTHLIKTRGQQVTLRCSPISGHKSVSWYQQVLGQGPQFIFQYYEKEERGRGNFPDRFSARQFPNYSSELNVNALLLGDSALYLCASSLELTGAEETQYFGPGTRLLVL.

The chain combines TRBV5-1 with TRBJ2-3; TRBD1 matches at 8 bases. Germline V gene data show CDR1 as SGHRS and CDR2 as YFSETQ. V was pared by 4 bases and J by 1 base, with 5 bases of the junction left unmatched. The length of the CDR3 is 15 residues. The DNA of the CDR3 is TGCGCCAGCAGCACCGGACAGGGAGGCACAGATACGCAGTATTTT. It yields the protein CASSTGQGGTDTQYF.

This sequence joins TRBV10-1 and TRBJ1-5; D is undetermined. The ends were cut back, 0 bases at V and 2 bases at J, with 2 bases in the middle. CDR1 WNHNN and CDR2 SYGVQD come from the germline V gene (reference sequence). The CDR3 contains 13 residues. CDR3 DNA: TGCGCCAGCAGTGAGTCGGGCAATCAGCCCCAGCATTTT. Translated, it gives CASSESGNQPQHF.

V usage is TRBV4-3 and J usage is TRBJ2-7; TRBD1 matches at 7 bases. CDR1 and CDR2 from the germline V gene are LGHNA and YSLEER. The junction had 13 bases not matched to a gene; V was cut back by 4 bases and J by 4 bases. This CDR3 has 16 amino acids. CDR3 coding DNA: TGCGCCAGCAGCCCGCATAGAATGAGACAGGGTTACGAGCAGTACTTC. Its translation is CASSPHRMRQGYEQYF.

The rearrangement uses TRBV4-1 and TRBJ2-7; D is perhaps TRBD2 (6 bases). V lost 1 base to trimming and J lost 2 bases, with 15 bases between them. Germline V gene data show CDR1 as MGHRA and CDR2 as YSYEKL. The CDR3 is made up of 16 amino acids. The CDR3 sequence: CASSQGSTGAPYEQYF. CDR3 nucleotides: TGCGCCAGCAGCCAAGGTTCAACGGGAGCCCCCTACGAGCAGTACTTC.

The chain carries TRBV7-2 and TRBJ1-2, with no clear D. The V and J ends lost 5 bases and 8 bases respectively, with 12 bases between them. Germline CDR1 reads SGHTA; CDR2 reads FQGNSA. This CDR3 contains 12 residues. The CDR3 nucleotides are TGTGCCAGCAGCCTTAGCCTGGGGGGCTACACCTTC. This codes for CASSLSLGGYTF.

CDR3 nucleotide sequence: TGTGCCAGCAGCTTGGGCTGGGGAGTGAGTGCTTTCTTT. Protein sequence: CASSLGWGVSAFF. The chain combines TRBV7-2 with TRBJ1-1; D ambiguous. CDR3 size: 13 residues. Germline CDR1 is SGHTA and CDR2 is FQGNSA. The V end was cut by 3 bases, the J end by 11 bases, with 16 bases between.

The chain links TRBV19 to TRBJ1-1; 9 bases map to TRBD1. V was pared by 5 bases and J by 4 bases, with 8 bases of the junction left unmatched. This CDR3 comprises 15 residues. In germline, CDR1 is LNHDA, CDR2 SQIVND (reference sequence). The DNA of the CDR3 is TGTGCCAGTAGTGGTCTTGACAGGGGGGGCACTGAAGCTTTCTTT. This gives the protein CASSGLDRGGTEAFF. The full variable domain, with the rest looked up from reference TRBV19 and TRBJ1-1, is DGGITQSPKYLFRKEGQNVTLSCEQNLNHDAMYWYRQDPGQGLRLIYYSQIVNDFQKGDIAEGYSVSREKKESFPLTVTSAQKNPTAFYLCASSGLDRGGTEAFFGQGTRLTVV.

This rearrangement joins TRBV5-1 to TRBJ2-1; TRBD2 aligns across 10 bases. V trimming: 4 bases; J trimming: 8 bases; junction bases outside the gene matches: 12. The CDR3 is 16 amino acids. The germline CDR1 and CDR2 sequences are SGHRS and YFSETQ. The CDR3 sequence is CASSLPMASGGYEQFF. In nucleotides, the CDR3 is TGCGCCAGCAGCCTCCCGATGGCTAGCGGGGGCTATGAGCAGTTCTTC.

V is TRBV6-6 and J is TRBJ2-5; TRBD2 agrees at 10 bases. Germline values: CDR1 MNHNY, CDR2 SVGAGI (reference sequence). The CDR3 runs to 16 residues. Trimming cost V 2 bases and J 4 bases; bases outside gene matches: 7. CDR3 protein: CASSYRASGGGETQYF. CDR3 bases: TGTGCCAGCAGTTACAGGGCTAGCGGGGGAGGAGAGACCCAGTACTTC.

The chain links TRBV30 to TRBJ2-2; weak D call: TRBD2 (6 bases). This CDR3 contains 14 residues. Trimming stripped 3 bases from V and 4 bases from J, with 12 bases between. The germline CDR1 and CDR2 sequences are GTSNPN and SVGIG (reference sequence). The CDR3 DNA is TGTGCCTGGAGCGGAGGGGTTGGCACCGGGGAGCTGTTTTTT. Amino acids: CAWSGGVGTGELFF.

The rearrangement joins TRBV19 to TRBJ1-6, with 7 bases lining up with TRBD1. This CDR3 comprises 16 residues. Losses at the gene ends were 4 bases for V and 6 bases for J; bases not matched to a gene: 9. Germline V lookup: CDR1 LNHDA, CDR2 SQIVND (reference sequence). Here the CDR3 reads CASSTLEGQSNSPLHF. CDR3 DNA sequence: TGTGCCAGTAGTACACTTGAGGGACAGAGTAATTCACCCCTCCACTTT.